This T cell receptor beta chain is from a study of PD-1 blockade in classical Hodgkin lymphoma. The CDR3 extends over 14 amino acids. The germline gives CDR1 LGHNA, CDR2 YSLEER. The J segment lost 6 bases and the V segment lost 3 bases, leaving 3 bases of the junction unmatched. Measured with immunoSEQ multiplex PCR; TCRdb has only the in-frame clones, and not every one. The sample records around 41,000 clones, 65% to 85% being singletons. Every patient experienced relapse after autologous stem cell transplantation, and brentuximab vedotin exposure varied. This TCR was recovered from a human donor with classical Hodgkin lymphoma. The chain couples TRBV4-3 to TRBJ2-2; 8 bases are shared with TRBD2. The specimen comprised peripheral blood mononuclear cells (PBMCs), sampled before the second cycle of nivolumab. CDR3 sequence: CASSQREAPGELFF. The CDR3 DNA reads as TGCGCCAGCAGCCAGCGGGAGGCCCCCGGGGAGCTGTTTTTT.